This is a list of T cell receptor beta chains from one sample in a study of spatial heterogeneity in lung cancer. TCRdb reprocessed the 5' RACE reads with MiXCR, giving one entry per CDR3 protein. The sample lists 10,000 to 11,000 distinct CDR3 sequences, roughly 24% occurring once. The source material was PBMCs, sampled at surgery. These TCRs come from a female donor with early-stage non-small cell lung cancer. The conserved cysteine and the conserved F or W are not part of the CDR3 here. D genes are given only for firm matches. Size tells how often a clone was seen (once, few, many) or the class of an expanded clone, and some rows leave it out.

TRBJ2-3,NA,TRBV28,many,AIAPGGKTDTQY
TRBJ2-7,NA,TRBV7-2,many,ASSFRAQTTYEQY
TRBJ1-5,TRBD1,TRBV28,NA,ASSSFDRAKPQH
TRBJ1-6,NA,TRBV3-1,few,ASSQNNSPLH
TRBJ1-1,NA,TRBV20-1,many,RNQWGTEAF
TRBJ2-2,NA,TRBV7-9,few,ASSLRGGGLSNTGELF
TRBJ1-3,NA,TRBV4-2,NA,ASSQGGPGNTIY
TRBJ1-1,TRBD1,TRBV5-1,NA,ASSLGPTPGGTEAF
TRBJ2-1,NA,TRBV5-1,once,ASMEGSSYNEQF
TRBJ2-5,NA,TRBV20-1,few,SAHRTAQETQY
TRBJ2-2,NA,TRBV18,few,ASYPSQTGELF
TRBJ2-1,TRBD2,TRBV5-6,NA,ASSLASGSGYNEQF
TRBJ2-1,TRBD2,TRBV11-2,once,ASTKGGAGDPYNEQF
TRBJ2-2,NA,TRBV7-3,few,ASSTHKADTGELF
TRBJ1-6,NA,TRBV28,few,ASSNPVTYSPLH
TRBJ1-1,TRBD1,TRBV6-6,NA,ASSVLTGRGTEAF
TRBJ2-3,NA,TRBV6-4,few,ASSEGSTDTQY
TRBJ1-2,TRBD1,TRBV3-1,NA,ASSLRQGYGYT
TRBJ1-4,NA,TRBV7-2,medium-sized,ASSSAKSGKLF
TRBJ2-7,TRBD1,TRBV7-9,few,ASSASGTGYDEQY
TRBJ2-7,NA,TRBV6-2/TRBV6-3,medium-sized,ASSLRQTYEQY
TRBJ1-6,NA,TRBV6-2/TRBV6-3,NA,ASSSSGTRQNSPLH
TRBJ2-3,TRBD2,TRBV28,NA,ASSLRLTSGEQNTQY
TRBJ2-1,NA,TRBV9,NA,ASSVESGWGNEQF
TRBJ1-2,NA,TRBV5-1,NA,ASSRDAANYGYT
TRBJ1-1,NA,TRBV6-5,once,ASFETGENTEAF
TRBJ2-1,NA,TRBV12-3/TRBV12-4,once,ASGAGQPQF
TRBJ1-1,NA,TRBV20-1,medium-sized,SALKAQGNTEAF
TRBJ1-1,TRBD1,TRBV2,many,ASRDRGTEAF
NA,NA,TRBV25-1,NA,ASRRSNEQY
TRBJ2-7,TRBD1,TRBV2,NA,ASGGKDRAYEQY
TRBJ1-1,TRBD1,TRBV2,NA,ASRAGGEGDTEAF
TRBJ2-1,TRBD2,TRBV28,NA,ASNVASGRRSNERF
TRBJ2-1,NA,TRBV6-6,medium-sized,ASSFVSEQF
TRBJ2-7,TRBD2,TRBV6-5,NA,ASSREREGYEQY
TRBJ2-1,TRBD2,TRBV28,NA,ATRGAGGGYNEQF
TRBJ2-7,TRBD1,TRBV12-3/TRBV12-4,NA,ASSLQGADYEQY
TRBJ2-1,NA,TRBV4-2,NA,ASSQTLLGEQF
TRBJ2-1,TRBD2,TRBV29-1,medium-sized,SVERAGGFYNEQF
TRBJ2-7,TRBD2,TRBV29-1,medium-sized,SGGTSYEQY
TRBJ1-1,NA,TRBV7-2,few,ASSMGPRNTEAF
TRBJ2-7,TRBD2,TRBV10-2,medium-sized,ASSEVGGLAGVVYEQY
TRBJ2-5,TRBD1,TRBV28,medium-sized,ASSRLGQGGETQY
TRBJ1-6,NA,TRBV21-1,few,ASKVLFESPLH
TRBJ2-3,NA,TRBV10-3,medium-sized,AISDPGRQANTDTQY
TRBJ2-2,NA,TRBV6-1,many,ASSEEAGNTGELF
TRBJ2-7,NA,TRBV6-5,NA,ASKRDGRSSYEQY